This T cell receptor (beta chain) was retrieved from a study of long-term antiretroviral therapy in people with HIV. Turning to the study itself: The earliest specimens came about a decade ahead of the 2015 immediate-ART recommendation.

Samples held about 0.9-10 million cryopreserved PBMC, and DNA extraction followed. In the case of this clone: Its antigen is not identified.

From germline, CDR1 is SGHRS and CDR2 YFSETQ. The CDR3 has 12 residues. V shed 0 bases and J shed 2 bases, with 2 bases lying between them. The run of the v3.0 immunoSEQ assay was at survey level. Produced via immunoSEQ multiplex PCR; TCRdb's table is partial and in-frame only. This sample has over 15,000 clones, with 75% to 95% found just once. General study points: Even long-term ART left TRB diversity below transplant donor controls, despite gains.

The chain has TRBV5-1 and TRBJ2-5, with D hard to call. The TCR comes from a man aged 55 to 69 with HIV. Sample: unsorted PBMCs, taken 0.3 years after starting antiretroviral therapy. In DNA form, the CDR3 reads TGCGCCAGCAGCTTGGGTCAAGAGACCCAGTACTTC. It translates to CASSLGQETQYF. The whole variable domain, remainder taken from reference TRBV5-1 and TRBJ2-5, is KAGVTQTPRYLIKTRGQQVTLSCSPISGHRSVSWYQQTPGQGLQFLFEYFSETQRNKGNFPGRFSGRQFSNSRSEMNVSTLELGDSALYLCASSLGQETQYFGPGTRLLVL.